The 29 T cell receptor beta chains below were found in one sample sequenced in a study of shared clonotypes between healthy human individuals. The assay was immunoSEQ multiplex PCR, and TCRdb's table has in-frame clones only and misses some. The profile shows 2 million to 3 million clones, approximately 94% of them singletons. Sequencing input: naive CD4+ T cells from PBMCs. Subset reported: CD45RA+ positively selected. The receptors come from a man in his late teens or twenties in good health. Some clones in this sample may be carry-over from other donors' samples.

The chain uses TRBV19 and TRBJ2-5; D gene uncertain. This CDR3 is built from 11 residues. V lost 3 bases and J lost 5, with 4 bases in between. Germline assignment: CDR1 LNHDA and CDR2 SQIVND (reference sequence). This chain's CDR3 is CASSMRETQYF. As DNA, the CDR3 is TGTGCCAGTAGTATGCGGGAGACCCAGTACTTC.

The genes are TRBV19 and TRBJ1-1; D possibly corresponds to TRBD1 (6 bases). The ends were cut back, 5 bases at V and 1 base at J, with 14 bases in the middle. Germline values: CDR1 LNHDA, CDR2 SQIVND (reference sequence). The CDR3 is made up of 15 amino acids. The CDR3, as DNA: TGTGCCAGTAGTTCCGGGGGGGGGCGGAACACTGAAGCTTTCTTT. This translates into CASSSGGGRNTEAFF.

This clone was observed a handful of times. V and J are TRBV19 and TRBJ1-5, with a weak D call TRBD1 (5 bases). Trimming cost V 4 bases and J 3 bases, with 13 bases left between them. Germline CDR1 is LNHDA and CDR2 is SQIVND (reference sequence). The CDR3 covers 15 residues. The CDR3 bases are TGTGCCAGTAGTAACTGGGACGGATTCAATCAGCCCCAGCATTTT. Its protein product is CASSNWDGFNQPQHF.

The V call is TRBV5-1, the J call TRBJ2-1; D gene ambiguous. The V end was cut by 4 bases, the J end by 5 bases, with 4 bases between. This CDR3 is 11 amino acids long. Looked up from germline, CDR1 is SGHRS and CDR2 is YFSETQ. The CDR3: CASSPDNEQFF. The CDR3 DNA reads as TGCGCCAGCAGCCCAGACAATGAGCAGTTCTTC.

This chain joins TRBV18 and TRBJ2-2; 8 nucleotides align to TRBD1. Germline V gene sequence: CDR1 KGHSH, CDR2 LQKENI. The CDR3 runs 13 residues. Unmatched junction bases numbered 0, after V lost 3 bases and J lost 6 bases. DNA for the CDR3: TGTGCCAGCTCACCGACAGGGGCCGGGGAGCTGTTTTTT. This encodes CASSPTGAGELFF.

This chain connects TRBV19 to TRBJ1-4; D is ambiguous. Per the germline V gene, CDR1 is LNHDA and CDR2 is SQIVND (reference sequence). There are 15 residues in the CDR3. The ends were cut back, 5 bases at V and 4 bases at J, with 14 bases in the middle. Here the CDR3 reads CASSARTANNEKLFF. CDR3 coding DNA: TGTGCCAGTAGTGCCCGGACGGCAAATAATGAAAAACTGTTTTTT.

The chain combines TRBV11-1 with TRBJ1-2; 7 bases match TRBD1. After removal of 5 bases from V and 2 bases from J, the junction contained 2 bases not matched to a gene. The CDR3 runs 13 residues. Looked up from germline, CDR1 is SGHAT and CDR2 is FQDESV (reference sequence). This CDR3 is CASSTDRNYGYTF. The CDR3 bases are TGTGCCAGCAGCACGGACAGGAACTATGGCTACACCTTC.

V and J are TRBV11-3 and TRBJ2-1; D gene ambiguous. Germline-derived CDR1 and CDR2 are SGHNT and YENEEA. The CDR3 loop spans 11 amino acids. Trimming took off 1 base at V and 7 bases at J, with 2 bases between the two ends. CDR3 DNA: TGTGCCAGCAGCTTAGCGAATGAGCAGTTCTTC. Protein sequence: CASSLANEQFF.

The V gene is TRBV2, the J gene TRBJ1-4; no reliable D call. V gave up 7 bases and J gave up 4 bases, with 4 bases separating them. The CDR3 extends over 11 amino acids. The germline V gene has CDR1 SNHLY and CDR2 FYNNEI. CDR3 coding DNA: TGTGCCAGCACCCTTAATGAAAAACTGTTTTTT. Its protein is CASTLNEKLFF.

Regarding this clone: This sample also contains other DNA sequences that code for the same CDR3. This chain joins TRBV6-1 and TRBJ1-2; no clear D. The germline CDR1 and CDR2 sequences are MNHNS and SASEGT. V lost 1 base, J lost 8 bases, and 5 bases lay in between. The CDR3 sequence is 11 residues long. The DNA of the CDR3 is TGTGCCAGCAGTGAAGTCGGCGGCTACACCTTC. Its translation is CASSEVGGYTF.

This clone appeared a single time. The chain employs TRBV21-1 and TRBJ2-7; the table's D call TRBD1 went unverified against the DNA. TRBV21-1 is classified as a pseudogene. There are 15 residues in the CDR3. In nucleotides, the CDR3 is TGTGCCAGCAGCACCGGGACAGGCGCTCCCTACGAGCAGTACTTC. It is translated as CASSTGTGAPYEQYF.

The CDR3 nucleotides read TGTGCCAGCAGCGCGTACACAGGGTCCCTCTCCTACAATGAGCAGTTCTTC. It codes for CASSAYTGSLSYNEQFF. V is TRBV14 and J is TRBJ2-1, with a weak D call TRBD1 (6 bases). The CDR3 sequence is 17 residues long. Trimming removed 5 bases at V and 0 bases at J, with 17 bases between. CDR1 is SGHDN and CDR2 is FVKESK in the germline V gene.

The CDR3 is CASSPTGQTNTGELFF. CDR3 sequence (DNA): TGTGCCAGCTCACCTACCGGGCAGACGAACACCGGGGAGCTGTTTTTT. The gene calls are TRBV18 and TRBJ2-2, with D uncertain. The CDR3 extends over 16 amino acids. Germline V gene lookup returns CDR1 KGHSH and CDR2 LQKENI. V lost 3 bases, J lost 0 bases, and 11 bases lay in between.

The chain is built from TRBV29-1 and TRBJ2-1; 13 bases are a match to TRBD2. CDR3 length: 18 residues. CDR1 and CDR2 (germline): SQVTM, ANQGSEA. Germline trimming cut 8 bases from V and 9 bases from J; bases unmatched to any gene: 22. The CDR3 region is CSSRLAGGIGRALGEQFF. The CDR3, as DNA: TGCAGCTCCCGACTAGCGGGAGGTATTGGTAGGGCCTTAGGTGAGCAGTTCTTC.

The rearrangement joins TRBV7-3 to TRBJ2-3; 9 bases align to TRBD2. Losses at the gene ends were 5 bases for V and 4 bases for J; bases not matched to a gene: 4. This CDR3 spans 14 amino acids. Per the germline V gene, CDR1 is SGHTA and CDR2 is FQGTGA. In DNA, the CDR3 is TGTGCCAGCAGCCAAGGACTAGCGCCAGATACGCAGTATTTT. Amino acids: CASSQGLAPDTQYF.

Details on this clone: Other DNA sequences from this sample encode an identical CDR3 as well. The V gene is TRBV29-1, the J gene TRBJ2-1; D is possibly TRBD1 or TRBD2 (6 bases each). Trimming took 5 bases from V and 1 from J, leaving 9 bases between them. Germline V gives CDR1 SQVTM, CDR2 ANQGSEA. This CDR3 region has 13 residues. CDR3 nucleotide sequence: TGCAGCGTTCGGGGGCGTTCCTACAATGAGCAGTTCTTC. Residues: CSVRGRSYNEQFF.

The chain is built from TRBV20-1 and TRBJ2-5, with no clear D. Trimming stripped 7 bases from V and 1 base from J, with 7 bases between. This CDR3 is built from 11 residues. Germline CDR1 is DFQATT and CDR2 is SNEGSKA (reference sequence). The DNA for the CDR3 is TGCAGTGTGGGGTTCCAAGAGACCCAGTACTTC. This sequence encodes CSVGFQETQYF.

The V and J genes are TRBV29-1 and TRBJ2-1; D not certain. From germline, CDR1 is SQVTM and CDR2 ANQGSEA. With 3 bases removed from V and 0 bases from J, the gap between germline ends came to 6 bases. The CDR3 consists of 13 residues. For the CDR3, the DNA is TGCAGCGTTGAGCAGAGCTCCTACAATGAGCAGTTCTTC. Protein: CSVEQSSYNEQFF.

The V gene is TRBV4-1, the J gene TRBJ1-1; D remains unclear. V lost 4 bases, J lost 3 bases, and 9 bases lay in between. Per the germline V gene, CDR1 is MGHRA and CDR2 is YSYEKL. The CDR3 spans 13 residues. The CDR3 loop is CASSPGGYTEAFF. As DNA, the CDR3 is TGCGCCAGCAGCCCGGGAGGATACACTGAAGCTTTCTTT.

A remark on this clone: This same CDR3 is encoded by further DNA sequences in the sample. This chain links TRBV5-1 with TRBJ1-4; D unresolved. Germline loops: CDR1 SGHRS, CDR2 YFSETQ. Trimming pared 5 bases from V and 0 bases from J, leaving 5 bases between. The CDR3 sequence is 13 residues long. This CDR3 reads CASSPATNEKLFF. DNA for the CDR3: TGCGCCAGCAGTCCAGCAACTAATGAAAAACTGTTTTTT.

The chain couples TRBV5-4 to TRBJ1-4, with 9 bases lining up with TRBD1. Germline V gene lookup returns CDR1 SGHNT and CDR2 YYREEE (reference sequence). The length of the CDR3 is 17 residues. Losses at the gene ends were 0 bases for V and 10 bases for J; bases not matched to a gene: 13. The chain's CDR3 is CASSLGPSDRGAVKLFF. CDR3 sequence (DNA): TGTGCCAGCAGCTTGGGCCCTTCCGACAGGGGGGCGGTAAAACTGTTTTTT.

The CDR3 sequence: CASTASRMHEQFF. The CDR3 DNA is TGTGCCAGCACTGCATCGAGAATGCATGAGCAGTTCTTC. The gene calls are TRBV6-1 and TRBJ2-1; D is uncertain. V dropped 7 bases and J dropped 8 bases, with 15 bases sitting between them. Germline assignment: CDR1 MNHNS and CDR2 SASEGT. The CDR3 extends over 13 amino acids.

The rearrangement uses TRBV2 and TRBJ2-1; 10 positions match TRBD2. The CDR3 length is 16 residues. The V and J ends lost 6 bases and 8 bases, in that order; junction bases with no gene match: 13. Germline CDR1 reads SNHLY; CDR2 reads FYNNEI. CDR3 in DNA: TGTGCCAGCAGCTACCCTAGCGGGAGCCCGGGGGATGAGCAGTTCTTC. Translated: CASSYPSGSPGDEQFF.

This chain joins TRBV27 and TRBJ2-3; TRBD2 might be the D (5 bases). The germline CDR1 and CDR2 sequences are MNHEY and SMNVEV (reference sequence). The CDR3 runs to 14 residues. V was clipped by 2 bases and J by 1 base, with 7 bases between them. CDR3 amino acids: CASSLRGGTDTQYF. DNA for the CDR3: TGTGCCAGCAGTTTACGGGGAGGCACAGATACGCAGTATTTT.

The V and J genes are TRBV7-3 and TRBJ1-1, with D maybe TRBD1 (6 bases). Trimming shortened V by 4 bases and J by 4 bases, and 22 bases separated the two germline ends. CDR3 size: 17 residues. Germline assignment: CDR1 SGHTA and CDR2 FQGTGA. The CDR3 coding sequence is TGTGCCAGCAGCTCCTCGGGACAATTCCTTCGGGGCACTGAAGCTTTCTTT. This encodes CASSSSGQFLRGTEAFF.

Notes on this clone: Different DNA sequences within this sample yield the same CDR3. The chain employs TRBV5-1 and TRBJ2-7; D ambiguous. This CDR3 is built from 14 residues. The V end lost 0 bases, the J end lost 1 base, and 8 bases lay between the germline ends. The germline V gene encodes CDR1 SGHRS and CDR2 YFSETQ. In nucleotides, the CDR3 is TGCGCCAGCAGCTTGGGAACTTTTTCCTACGAGCAGTACTTC. Encoded protein: CASSLGTFSYEQYF.

This chain uses TRBV5-1 with TRBJ2-5; 7 bases fit TRBD1. The CDR3 sequence is 15 residues long. In germline, CDR1 is SGHRS, CDR2 YFSETQ. The junction had 9 bases not matched to a gene; V was cut back by 2 bases and J by 5 bases. The CDR3 DNA reads as TGCGCCAGCAGCTTTGGGGCAGGGGGAAGGGAGACCCAGTACTTC. The encoded protein is CASSFGAGGRETQYF.

For this clone: Within the sample, other DNA sequences also encode this same CDR3. This chain uses TRBV5-1 with TRBJ1-1; no reliable D call. The CDR3 loop spans 13 amino acids. Per germline, CDR1 SGHRS and CDR2 YFSETQ. The germline V and J ends were trimmed by 0 bases and 2 bases, with 5 bases remaining between them. CDR3 in DNA: TGCGCCAGCAGCTTGGCCCCCAACACTGAAGCTTTCTTT. It specifies CASSLAPNTEAFF.

V and J are TRBV5-1 and TRBJ2-7, with 10 bases identical to TRBD2. CDR1 is SGHRS, CDR2 YFSETQ, per germline. The J segment lost 5 bases and the V segment lost 4 bases, leaving 15 bases of the junction unmatched. The CDR3 loop spans 17 amino acids. The chain's CDR3 is CASSPAVLAGVRDEQYF. CDR3 sequence (DNA): TGCGCCAGCAGCCCGGCGGTGCTAGCGGGAGTTAGGGACGAGCAGTACTTC.